A single sample gave rise to the 9 T cell receptor beta chains below, sequenced in a study of identical twins. TCRdb ran MiXCR on the 5' RACE reads and lists one entry per CDR3 protein. The table lists 140,000 to 150,000 distinct CDR3 sequences, roughly 3.3% of them singletons. The sample consisted of memory T cells sorted from blood. The source of these receptors is a young man in good health.

This clonotype appeared many times. The chain uses TRBV7-9 and TRBJ2-7, with 8 bases lining up with TRBD1. The junction had 5 bases not matched to a gene; V was cut back by 5 bases and J by 5 bases. Germline values: CDR1 SEHNR, CDR2 FQNEAQ (reference sequence). CDR3 length: 13 amino acids. CDR3 sequence: CASSPTTGDEQYF. The CDR3 DNA follows: TGTGCCAGCAGCCCCACGACAGGGGACGAGCAGTACTTC.

This clonotype has ten or more counts. This chain connects TRBV12-3 or TRBV12-4 to TRBJ2-7; no clear D gene. V lost 5 bases to trimming and J lost 4 bases, with 15 bases between them. CDR3 length: 14 residues. The DNA for the CDR3 is TGTGCCAGCAGTCCCGACCTTTATGCTTACGAGCAGTACTTC. Translation: CASSPDLYAYEQYF.

This clonotype was found many times. The genes are TRBV7-6 and TRBJ2-1, with D possibly being TRBD1 (5 bases). CDR3 size: 16 residues. Trimming removed 4 bases at V and 5 bases at J, with 18 bases between. Germline CDR1 reads SGHVS; CDR2 reads FNYEAQ. The CDR3 protein is CASSSGLGRQNNEQFF. Written as DNA, the CDR3 is TGTGCCAGCAGCTCAGGGTTGGGGCGGCAAAACAATGAGCAGTTCTTC.

The table lists this clonotype with many counts. This CDR3 is CASMGGTDTQYF. CDR3 nucleotides: TGTGCCAGCATGGGGGGGACAGATACGCAGTATTTT. The rearrangement joins TRBV27 to TRBJ2-3, with 7 bases fitting TRBD2. The CDR3 totals 12 residues. CDR1 MNHEY and CDR2 SMNVEV come from the germline V gene (reference sequence). V was clipped by 7 bases and J by 3 bases; unmatched bases: 1.

This clonotype was observed at least ten times. The chain uses TRBV20-1 and TRBJ1-4; 7 nucleotides line up with TRBD1. The V gene's germline CDR1 is DFQATT and CDR2 SNEGSKA (reference sequence). The CDR3 spans 14 residues. Trimming removed 3 bases from V and 4 bases from J; junction bases left unmatched: 5. The CDR3 DNA is TGCAGTGCTAGCCTCGGGACAGTTAATGAAAAACTGTTTTTT. Protein: CSASLGTVNEKLFF.

In its sample, this clonotype was seen many times. J is TRBJ1-1 and V is TRBV29-1; D uncertain. CDR1 and CDR2 (germline): SQVTM, ANQGSEA. V lost 6 bases and J 1 base, leaving 15 bases between the germline ends. CDR3 length: 14 amino acids. The CDR3 region has the DNA TGCAGCGTGTCCCTATGGGAGGGGAACACTGAAGCTTTCTTT. Translated, it gives CSVSLWEGNTEAFF. Supplemented by reference TRBV29-1 and TRBJ1-1, the full variable domain reads SAVISQKPSRDICQRGTSLTIQCQVDSQVTMMFWYRQQPGQSLTLIATANQGSEATYESGFVIDKFPISRPNLTFSTLTVSNMSPEDSSIYLCSVSLWEGNTEAFFGQGTRLTVV.

This clonotype has at least ten counts. V is TRBV4-2 and J is TRBJ2-2; TRBD2 matches at 8 bases. The CDR3 consists of 16 residues. The trim removed 1 base at V and 6 bases at J, leaving 7 bases unmatched. Germline lookup yields CDR1 LGHNA and CDR2 YNFKEQ. In nucleotides, the CDR3 is TGTGCCAGCAGCCAAGGAGCAGCGGGAGCTGCCGGGGAGCTGTTTTTT. This sequence encodes CASSQGAAGAAGELFF.

This clonotype has just a few counts. The chain couples TRBV15 to TRBJ1-4; a weak D match, TRBD1 (5 bases). This CDR3 contains 15 residues. Germline CDR1 LNHNV, CDR2 YYDKDF (reference sequence). Trimming cost V 5 bases and J 3 bases, with 13 bases left between them. The DNA of the CDR3 is TGTGCCACCAGCTGGGGGGGACGGTCTAATGAAAAACTGTTTTTT. This gives the protein CATSWGGRSNEKLFF.

This clonotype has more than one count but fewer than ten. The chain carries TRBV6-2 or TRBV6-3 and TRBJ2-3; weak D call: TRBD2 (6 bases). Trimming pared 2 bases from V and 5 bases from J, leaving 8 bases between. CDR1 and CDR2 from the germline V gene are MNHEY and SVGEGT. This CDR3 is 13 amino acids long. DNA of the CDR3: TGTGCCAGCAGTTACACGGAGGGAGATACGCAGTATTTT. Translated, it gives CASSYTEGDTQYF.